Shown below are 8 T cell receptor beta chains from a single sample sequenced in a study of T cell responses to AZD1222 COVID-19 vaccine (dated by TCRdb to about 2021). Receptor amplification or capture employed the immunoSEQ multiplex PCR assay. This immuneACCESS table, as held by TCRdb, lists in-frame sequences with V and J called but not all clones. Of the missing ones, under half trace to an unresolved V gene in checked studies; the others have no known cause. The sample has 150,000 to 200,000 clones on record, 90% to 95% of them singletons. The ten largest clonotypes hold roughly 4.6% of the sample. The time point label corresponds to: about 28 days (+/-7) after the second vaccine dose. The sample here was peripheral blood, taken 28 days after the second AZD1222 dose. Receptor source: an adult who received the AZD1222 COVID-19 vaccine.

The V and J genes are TRBV2 and TRBJ2-1, with D perhaps TRBD1 (5 bases). This CDR3 contains 13 residues. Looked up from germline, CDR1 is SNHLY and CDR2 is FYNNEI. The V end was cut by 8 bases, the J end by 7 bases, with 15 bases between. DNA for the CDR3: TGTGCCAGCTGCTTGACAGCAATGAATGAGCAGTTCTTC. Residues: CASCLTAMNEQFF.

CDR3 sequence reads: CASSMTPGLANNEQFF. DNA for the CDR3: TGTGCCAGCAGCATGACACCGGGACTAGCTAACAATGAGCAGTTCTTC. The rearrangement uses TRBV7-3 and TRBJ2-1, with 9 bases lining up with TRBD2. Germline V lookup: CDR1 SGHTA, CDR2 FQGTGA. Trimming took 5 bases from V and 5 from J; bases not matched to a gene: 10. This CDR3 region has 16 residues.

The rearrangement links TRBV7-9 to TRBJ2-3; D gene unclear. This CDR3 has 15 amino acids. V lost 5 bases and J lost 1, with 13 bases in between. Germline CDR1 and CDR2: SEHNR and FQNEAQ (reference sequence). As DNA, the CDR3 is TGTGCCAGCAGCCAGGTTCCAGGAGGCACAGATACGCAGTATTTT. Amino acids: CASSQVPGGTDTQYF. Complete variable domain (other parts from reference TRBV7-9 and TRBJ2-3): DTGVSQNPRHKITKRGQNVTFRCDPISEHNRLYWYRQTLGQGPEFLTYFQNEAQLEKSRLLSDRFSAERPKGSFSTLEIQRTEQGDSAMYLCASSQVPGGTDTQYFGPGTRLTVL.

The rearrangement uses TRBV7-9 and TRBJ2-1; 9 positions match TRBD2. The junction had 14 bases not matched to a gene; V was cut back by 4 bases and J by 7 bases. Per germline, CDR1 SEHNR and CDR2 FQNEAQ (reference sequence). CDR3 length equals 17 residues. CDR3 in amino acids: CASSSHPGLARKNEQFF. The CDR3 DNA reads TGTGCCAGCAGCTCTCACCCGGGACTAGCCAGGAAAAATGAGCAGTTCTTC. The complete variable domain, with remaining parts taken from reference TRBV7-9 and TRBJ2-1, reads DTGVSQNPRHKITKRGQNVTFRCDPISEHNRLYWYRQTLGQGPEFLTYFQNEAQLEKSRLLSDRFSAERPKGSFSTLEIQRTEQGDSAMYLCASSSHPGLARKNEQFFGPGTRLTVL.

The V and J genes are TRBV2 and TRBJ1-6; 8 nucleotides line up with TRBD1. The ends lost 3 bases at V and 7 bases at J; junction bases unmatched: 2. Germline values: CDR1 SNHLY, CDR2 FYNNEI. The CDR3 contains 14 residues. The CDR3: CASSEQGANSPLHF. The CDR3 DNA sequence: TGTGCCAGCAGTGAGCAGGGGGCAAATTCACCCCTCCACTTT.

This sequence joins TRBV28 and TRBJ1-1, with 11 positions matching TRBD1. The germline V gene has CDR1 MDHEN and CDR2 SYDVKM. The V segment lost 11 bases and the J segment 5 bases; nucleotides outside the gene matches: 7. This CDR3 region has 13 residues. In DNA, the CDR3 is TGTGCCGGGAGGGACAGGGGGAGGACTGAAGCTTTCTTT. Protein: CAGRDRGRTEAFF.

The V call is TRBV28, the J call TRBJ2-5; D is ambiguous. Germline values: CDR1 MDHEN, CDR2 SYDVKM. The CDR3 is 13 residues long. The V gene lost 2 bases and the J gene lost 10 bases, with 14 bases spanning the gap. CDR3 nucleotide sequence: TGTGCCAGCAGTTTACCTGACATTCCGGACCAGTACTTC. It specifies CASSLPDIPDQYF.

The chain has TRBV7-9 and TRBJ2-4; 10 bases align to TRBD2. From germline, CDR1 is SEHNR and CDR2 FQNEAQ (reference sequence). J lost 8 bases, V lost 5 bases, and 3 bases had no gene match. This CDR3 has 13 amino acids. CDR3 nucleotide sequence: TGTGCCAGCAGCCGGACTAGCGGCGACATTCAGTACTTC. It yields the protein CASSRTSGDIQYF.